The clone carrying this T cell receptor beta chain appeared many times. Trimming left V 3 bases short and J 3 bases short, with 11 bases between. CDR3 length: 14 amino acids. Germline CDR1 and CDR2: SGHRS and YFSETQ. Profiling that covered TCR beta VDJ and CDR3 relied on genomic DNA as its template. TCRdb used MiXCR to reprocess the reads, holding one entry per CDR3 protein. The sample consists of fewer than 250,000 distinct CDR3 sequences, less than 60% of them appearing once. The data were obtained in a study of CD8+CD57+ T cells in acquired aplastic anemia. All sequencing subjects had displayed CD8+CD57+ cell expansion on flow cytometry.

The sequencing input was sorted CD4+, CD8+, or CD8+CD57+ T cells (not recorded which) from PBMCs. The V call is TRBV5-1, the J call TRBJ2-3; tentative D call: TRBD1 (5 bases). This receptor was taken from a human donor with aplastic anemia. The CDR3 reads CASSSRAGTDTQYF. DNA of the CDR3: TGCGCCAGCAGCTCCAGGGCCGGTACAGATACGCAGTATTTT.